This TCR beta chain is drawn from a study of T cell repertoires in cytomegalovirus infection. Study-level information: It can be stated that public TCR beta signatures indicated CMV infection as well as a matching HLA type.

TCRdb fed the reads into MiXCR, producing one record per CDR3 protein. Here the sample spans some 440,000 distinct CDR3 sequences, approximately 30% being singletons. General study points: What dominated the ex vivo response were HLA-C-restricted CMV-specific TCR beta clonotypes. Of the TCR beta families, the public ones yielded a cumulative frequency that identified carriers of CMV plus the relevant HLA.

In the case of this clonotype: Its target is unknown.

The CDR3 spans 16 residues. The junction had 11 bases not matched to a gene; V was cut back by 3 bases and J by 5 bases. Germline lookup yields CDR1 SNHLY and CDR2 FYNNEI. The chain combines TRBV2 with TRBJ2-7, with TRBD1 matching over 9 bases. The sequencing sample was made of PBMCs. The receptor's source is a human donor in good health (CMV status not recorded). Some clones in this sample may be carry-over from other donors' samples. This chain's CDR3 is CASSDPGQGEWNEQYF. Here the CDR3 DNA reads TGTGCCAGCAGTGACCCGGGACAGGGAGAATGGAACGAGCAGTACTTC.